The T cell receptor beta chain under discussion was sequenced for a study of blood T cell repertoires in COVID-19. Background on the study: Samples taken during acute and convalescent COVID-19 were collected in the United States, Italy and Spain. PBMCs, B-cell-depleted T cells, or T cells were the source of the cDNA or gDNA that made up the material.

Per the original data handling: Amplification of reference gene primers was used by the study to estimate nucleated cell counts. TCRdb's copy holds only in-frame clones and misses some; the assay was immunoSEQ multiplex PCR. For V, J and clone size, that table is used; D and trimming come from the DNA. Found here are over 150,000 clones, about 91% of them singletons; the top ten hold over 3.5%. Sequenced: peripheral blood. This receptor was obtained from a woman aged 55-69 years who had recovered from COVID-19.

The CDR3 loop is CASSQRSGATDTQYF. CDR3 sequence (DNA): TGCGCCAGCAGCCAACGGAGCGGGGCCACAGATACGCAGTATTTT. This sequence joins TRBV4-1 and TRBJ2-3, with TRBD2 matching over 7 bases. J lost 2 bases, V lost 2 bases, and 4 bases had no gene match. This CDR3 has 15 amino acids. The germline CDR1 and CDR2 sequences are MGHRA and YSYEKL.